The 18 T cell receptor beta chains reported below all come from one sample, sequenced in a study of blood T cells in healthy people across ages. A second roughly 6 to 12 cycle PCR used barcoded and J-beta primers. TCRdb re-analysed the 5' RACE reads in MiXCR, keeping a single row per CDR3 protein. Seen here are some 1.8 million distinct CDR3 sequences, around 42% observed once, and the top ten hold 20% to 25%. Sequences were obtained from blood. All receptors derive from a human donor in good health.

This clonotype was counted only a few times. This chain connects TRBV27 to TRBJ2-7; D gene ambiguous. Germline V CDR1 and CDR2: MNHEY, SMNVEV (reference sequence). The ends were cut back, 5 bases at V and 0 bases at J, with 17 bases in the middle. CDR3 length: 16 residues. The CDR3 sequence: CASSPSGSTSSYEQYF. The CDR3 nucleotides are TGTGCCAGCAGTCCCTCGGGCTCGACAAGCTCCTACGAGCAGTACTTC.

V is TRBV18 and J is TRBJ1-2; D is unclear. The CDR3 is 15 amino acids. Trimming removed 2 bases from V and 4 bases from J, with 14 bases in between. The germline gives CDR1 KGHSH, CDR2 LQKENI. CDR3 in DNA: TGTGCCAGCTCACCAGGAGCTCAACCTAGCTATGGCTACACCTTC. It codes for CASSPGAQPSYGYTF.

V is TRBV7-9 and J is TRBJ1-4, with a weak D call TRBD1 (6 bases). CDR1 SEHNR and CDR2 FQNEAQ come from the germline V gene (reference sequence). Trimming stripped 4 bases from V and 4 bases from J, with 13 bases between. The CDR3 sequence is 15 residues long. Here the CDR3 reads CASSSLTGFNEKLFF. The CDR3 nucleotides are TGTGCCAGCAGCTCCTTGACAGGCTTTAATGAAAAACTGTTTTTT.

This chain's CDR3 is CASSPRHGEGYEQYF. The CDR3, as DNA: TGTGCCAGCAGTCCGCGACACGGAGAGGGCTACGAGCAGTACTTC. The chain couples TRBV27 to TRBJ2-7; D possibly corresponds to TRBD2 (5 bases). The germline CDR1 and CDR2 sequences are MNHEY and SMNVEV (reference sequence). The CDR3 spans 15 residues. The ends were cut back, 5 bases at V and 3 bases at J, with 17 bases in the middle.

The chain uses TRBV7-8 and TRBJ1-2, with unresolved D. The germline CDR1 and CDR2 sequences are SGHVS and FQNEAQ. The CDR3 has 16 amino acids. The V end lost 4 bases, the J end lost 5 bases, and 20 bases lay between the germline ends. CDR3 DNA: TGTGCCAGCAGCTCCTTACAAGGATGGAAACCTTATGGCTACACCTTC. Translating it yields CASSSLQGWKPYGYTF.

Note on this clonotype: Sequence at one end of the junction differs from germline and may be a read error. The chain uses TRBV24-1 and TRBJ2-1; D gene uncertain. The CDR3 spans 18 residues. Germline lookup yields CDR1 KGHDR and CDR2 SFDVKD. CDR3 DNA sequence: TGTGCCACCAGTGATCCTGTCCTCCGAGACGGCCTCTACTATGAGCAGTTCTTC. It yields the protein CATSDPVLRDGLYYEQFF.

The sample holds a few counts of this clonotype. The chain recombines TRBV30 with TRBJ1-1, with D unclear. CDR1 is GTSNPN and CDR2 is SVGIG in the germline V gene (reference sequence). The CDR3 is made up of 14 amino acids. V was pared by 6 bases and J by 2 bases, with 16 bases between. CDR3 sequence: CACDFKMDNTEAFF. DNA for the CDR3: TGTGCCTGCGATTTCAAAATGGACAACACTGAAGCTTTCTTT.

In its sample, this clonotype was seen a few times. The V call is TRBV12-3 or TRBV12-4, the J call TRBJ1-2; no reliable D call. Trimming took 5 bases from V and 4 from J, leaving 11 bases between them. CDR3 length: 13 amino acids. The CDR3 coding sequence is TGTGCCAGCAGTCCTGATACTAGCTATGGCTACACCTTC. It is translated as CASSPDTSYGYTF.

CDR3 sequence reads: CASRGGRNVGELFF. The CDR3 region has the DNA TGTGCCAGCAGGGGCGGGAGGAACGTCGGGGAGCTGTTTTTT. The chain joins TRBV12-3 or TRBV12-4 to TRBJ2-2, with 8 bases that match TRBD2. V lost 6 bases to trimming and J lost 7 bases; unmatched junction nucleotides: 7. The CDR3 runs 14 residues.

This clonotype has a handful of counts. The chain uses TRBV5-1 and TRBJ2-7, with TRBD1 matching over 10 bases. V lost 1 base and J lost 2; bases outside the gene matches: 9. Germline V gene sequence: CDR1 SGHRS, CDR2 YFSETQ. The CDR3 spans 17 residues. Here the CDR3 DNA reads TGCGCCAGCAGCTTGTTTTCCGGGACAGGGGTCCCCTACGAGCAGTACTTC. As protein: CASSLFSGTGVPYEQYF. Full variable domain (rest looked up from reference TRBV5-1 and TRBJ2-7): KAGVTQTPRYLIKTRGQQVTLSCSPISGHRSVSWYQQTPGQGLQFLFEYFSETQRNKGNFPGRFSGRQFSNSRSEMNVSTLELGDSALYLCASSLFSGTGVPYEQYFGPGTRLTVT.

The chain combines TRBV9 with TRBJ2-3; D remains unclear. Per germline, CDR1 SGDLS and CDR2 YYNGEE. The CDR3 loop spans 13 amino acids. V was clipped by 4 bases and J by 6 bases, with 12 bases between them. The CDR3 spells CASSPRRMDTQYF. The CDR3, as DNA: TGTGCCAGCAGCCCACGACGCATGGATACGCAGTATTTT.

The CDR3 DNA reads TGTGCCAGCAGTTTAAGGGGAGTAAAAAACATTCAGTACTTC. Amino acid sequence: CASSLRGVKNIQYF. The chain is built from TRBV12-3 or TRBV12-4 and TRBJ2-4; D may match TRBD1 or TRBD2 (5 bases each). CDR3 length: 14 residues. Trimming shortened V by 2 bases and J by 4 bases, and 9 bases separated the two germline ends.

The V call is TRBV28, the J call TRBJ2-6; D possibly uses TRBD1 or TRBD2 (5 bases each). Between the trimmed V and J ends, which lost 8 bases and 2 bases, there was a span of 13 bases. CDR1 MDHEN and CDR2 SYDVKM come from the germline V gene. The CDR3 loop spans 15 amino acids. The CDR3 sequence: CASVEGITGANVLTF. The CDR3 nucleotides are TGTGCCAGCGTTGAGGGGATAACTGGGGCCAACGTCCTGACTTTC.

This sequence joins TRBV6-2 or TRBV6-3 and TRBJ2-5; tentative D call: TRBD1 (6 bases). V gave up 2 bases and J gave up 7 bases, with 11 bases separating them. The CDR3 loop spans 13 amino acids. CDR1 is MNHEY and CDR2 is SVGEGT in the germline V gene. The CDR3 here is CASSYGGLGTQYF. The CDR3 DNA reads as TGTGCCAGCAGTTACGGGGGCCTCGGGACCCAGTACTTC.

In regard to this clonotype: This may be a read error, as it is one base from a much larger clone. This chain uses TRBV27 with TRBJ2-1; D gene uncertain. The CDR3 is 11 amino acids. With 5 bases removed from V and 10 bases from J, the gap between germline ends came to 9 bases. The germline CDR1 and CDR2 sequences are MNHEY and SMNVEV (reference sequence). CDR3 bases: TGTGCCAGCAGTGAAGCCAAGGAGCAGTTCTTC. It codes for CASSEAKEQFF.

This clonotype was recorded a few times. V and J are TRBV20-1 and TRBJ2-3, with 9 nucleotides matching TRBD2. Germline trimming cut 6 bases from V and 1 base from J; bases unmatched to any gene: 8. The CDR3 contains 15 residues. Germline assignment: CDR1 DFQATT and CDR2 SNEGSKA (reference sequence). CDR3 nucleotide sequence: TGCAGTGCGGAGCCGCTAGCGGGACGCACAGATACGCAGTATTTT. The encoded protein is CSAEPLAGRTDTQYF.

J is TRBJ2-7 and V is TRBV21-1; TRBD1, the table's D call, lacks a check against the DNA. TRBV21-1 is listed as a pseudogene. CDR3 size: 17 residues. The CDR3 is CASSRILDFRPLYEQYF. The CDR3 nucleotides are TGTGCCAGCAGCCGTATCCTGGACTTCCGCCCCCTTTACGAGCAGTACTTC.

CDR3 region: CASSVPQGIGTEAFF. CDR3 in DNA: TGTGCCAGCAGTGTACCACAGGGAATAGGAACTGAAGCTTTCTTT. V usage is TRBV6-1 and J usage is TRBJ1-1; D perhaps matches TRBD1 (6 bases). CDR1 and CDR2 from the germline V gene are MNHNS and SASEGT. Trimming left V 4 bases short and J 5 bases short, with 17 bases between. The CDR3 covers 15 residues.